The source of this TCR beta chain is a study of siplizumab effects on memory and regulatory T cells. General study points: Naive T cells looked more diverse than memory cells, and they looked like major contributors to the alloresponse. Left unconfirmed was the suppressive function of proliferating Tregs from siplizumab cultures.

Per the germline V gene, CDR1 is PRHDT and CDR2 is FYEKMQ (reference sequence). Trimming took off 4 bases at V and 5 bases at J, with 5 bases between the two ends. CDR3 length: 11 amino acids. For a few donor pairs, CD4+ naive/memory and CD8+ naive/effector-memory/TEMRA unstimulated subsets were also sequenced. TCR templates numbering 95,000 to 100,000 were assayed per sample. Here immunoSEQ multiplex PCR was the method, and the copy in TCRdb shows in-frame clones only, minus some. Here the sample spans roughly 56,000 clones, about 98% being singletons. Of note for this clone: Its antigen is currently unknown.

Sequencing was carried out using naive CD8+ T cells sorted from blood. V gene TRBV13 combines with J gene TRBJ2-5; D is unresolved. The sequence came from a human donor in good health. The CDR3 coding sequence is TGTGCCAGCAGCTCGGAGGAGACCCAGTACTTC. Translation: CASSSEETQYF.